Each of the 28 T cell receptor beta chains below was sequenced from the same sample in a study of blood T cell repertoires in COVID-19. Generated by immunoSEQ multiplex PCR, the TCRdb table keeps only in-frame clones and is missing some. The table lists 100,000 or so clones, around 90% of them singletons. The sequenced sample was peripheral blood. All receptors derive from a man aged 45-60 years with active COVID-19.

The CDR3 sequence: CASSLTGGNYGYTF. Written as DNA, the CDR3 is TGTGCCAGCAGCTTGACAGGGGGAAACTATGGCTACACCTTC. This chain uses TRBV5-6 with TRBJ1-2; 8 bases fit TRBD1. Losses at the gene ends were 1 base for V and 2 bases for J; bases not matched to a gene: 1. Germline V gene lookup returns CDR1 SGHDT and CDR2 YYEEEE. CDR3 length: 14 amino acids.

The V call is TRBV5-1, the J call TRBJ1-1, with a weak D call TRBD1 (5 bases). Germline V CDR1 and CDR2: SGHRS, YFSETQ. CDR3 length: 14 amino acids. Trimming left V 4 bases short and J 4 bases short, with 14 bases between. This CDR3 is CASSLDSQSTEAFF. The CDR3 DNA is TGCGCCAGCAGCCTAGACAGCCAGAGCACTGAAGCTTTCTTT.

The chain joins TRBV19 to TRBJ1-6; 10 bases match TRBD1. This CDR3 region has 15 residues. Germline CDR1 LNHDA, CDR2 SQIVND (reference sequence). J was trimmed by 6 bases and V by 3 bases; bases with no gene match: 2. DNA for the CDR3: TGTGCCAGTAGTATGGGGACAGGGGTTAATTCACCCCTCCACTTT. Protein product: CASSMGTGVNSPLHF.

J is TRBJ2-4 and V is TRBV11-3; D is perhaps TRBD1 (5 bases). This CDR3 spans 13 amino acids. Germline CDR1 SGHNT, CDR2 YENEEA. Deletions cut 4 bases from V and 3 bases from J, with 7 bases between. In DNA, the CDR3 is TGTGCCAGCAGCTCAGACAGCAAAAACATTCAGTACTTC. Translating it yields CASSSDSKNIQYF.

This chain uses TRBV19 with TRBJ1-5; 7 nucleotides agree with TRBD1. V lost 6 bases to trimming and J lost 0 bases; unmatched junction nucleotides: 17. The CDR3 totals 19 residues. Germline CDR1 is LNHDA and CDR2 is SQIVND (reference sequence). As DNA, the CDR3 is TGTGCCAGTAGCCATTCCCTAGAGACAGGGCCGTATAGCAATCAGCCCCAGCATTTT. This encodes CASSHSLETGPYSNQPQHF.

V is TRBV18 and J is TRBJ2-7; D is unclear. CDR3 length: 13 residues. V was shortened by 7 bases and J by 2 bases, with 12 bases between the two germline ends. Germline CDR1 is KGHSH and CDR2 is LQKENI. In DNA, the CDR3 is TGTGCCAGCTTTAACAGCCAGACCTACGAGCAGTACTTC. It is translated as CASFNSQTYEQYF.

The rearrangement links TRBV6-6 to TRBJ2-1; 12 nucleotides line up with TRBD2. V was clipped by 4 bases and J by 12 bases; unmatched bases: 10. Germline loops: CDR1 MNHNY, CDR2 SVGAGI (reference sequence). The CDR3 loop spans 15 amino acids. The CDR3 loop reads CASSSPTSGGSMQFF. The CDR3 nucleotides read TGTGCCAGCAGTTCCCCCACTAGCGGGGGGTCTATGCAGTTCTTC.

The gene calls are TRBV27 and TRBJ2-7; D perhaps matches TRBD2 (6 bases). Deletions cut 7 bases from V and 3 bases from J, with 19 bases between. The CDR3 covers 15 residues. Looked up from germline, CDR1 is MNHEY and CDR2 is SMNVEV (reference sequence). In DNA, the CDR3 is TGTGCCAGCACCGGGAACTTCGGGACTCACTACGAGCAGTACTTC. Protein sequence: CASTGNFGTHYEQYF.

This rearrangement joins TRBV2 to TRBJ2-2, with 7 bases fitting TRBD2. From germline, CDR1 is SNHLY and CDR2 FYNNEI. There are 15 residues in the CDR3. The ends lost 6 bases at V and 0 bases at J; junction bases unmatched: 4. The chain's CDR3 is CASRELATNTGELFF. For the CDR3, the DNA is TGTGCCAGCAGGGAACTAGCGACGAACACCGGGGAGCTGTTTTTT. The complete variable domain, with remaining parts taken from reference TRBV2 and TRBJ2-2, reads EPEVTQTPSHQVTQMGQEVILRCVPISNHLYFYWYRQILGQKVEFLVSFYNNEISEKSEIFDDQFSVERPDGSNFTLKIRSTKLEDSAMYFCASRELATNTGELFFGEGSRLTVL.

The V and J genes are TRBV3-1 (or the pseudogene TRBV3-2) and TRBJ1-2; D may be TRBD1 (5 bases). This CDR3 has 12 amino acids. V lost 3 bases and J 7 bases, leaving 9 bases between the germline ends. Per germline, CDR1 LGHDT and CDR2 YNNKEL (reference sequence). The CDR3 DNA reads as TGTGCCAGCAGCCATGGGGCTTCTGGCTACACCTTC. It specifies CASSHGASGYTF.

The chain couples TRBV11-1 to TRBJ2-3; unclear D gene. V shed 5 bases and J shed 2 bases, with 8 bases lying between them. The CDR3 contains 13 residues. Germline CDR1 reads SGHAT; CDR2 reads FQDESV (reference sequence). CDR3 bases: TGTGCCAGCAGCCCCACAGTCACAGATACGCAGTATTTT. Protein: CASSPTVTDTQYF.

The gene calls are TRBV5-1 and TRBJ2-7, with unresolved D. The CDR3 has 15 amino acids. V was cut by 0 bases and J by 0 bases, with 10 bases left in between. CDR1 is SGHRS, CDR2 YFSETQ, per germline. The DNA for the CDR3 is TGCGCCAGCAGCTTGGGGCACAACAGCTCCTACGAGCAGTACTTC. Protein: CASSLGHNSSYEQYF. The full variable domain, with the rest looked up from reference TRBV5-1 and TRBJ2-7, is KAGVTQTPRYLIKTRGQQVTLSCSPISGHRSVSWYQQTPGQGLQFLFEYFSETQRNKGNFPGRFSGRQFSNSRSEMNVSTLELGDSALYLCASSLGHNSSYEQYFGPGTRLTVT.

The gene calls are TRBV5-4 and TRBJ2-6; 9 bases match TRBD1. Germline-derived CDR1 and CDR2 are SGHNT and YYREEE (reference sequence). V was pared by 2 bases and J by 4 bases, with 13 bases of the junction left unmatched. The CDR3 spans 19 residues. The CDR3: CASSFGGQGSPRGANVLTF. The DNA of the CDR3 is TGTGCCAGCAGCTTCGGAGGACAGGGGTCCCCTAGGGGGGCCAACGTCCTGACTTTC.

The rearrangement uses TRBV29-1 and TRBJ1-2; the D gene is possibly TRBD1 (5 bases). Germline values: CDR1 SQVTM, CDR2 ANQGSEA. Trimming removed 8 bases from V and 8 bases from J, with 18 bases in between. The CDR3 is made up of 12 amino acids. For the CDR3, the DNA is TGCAGCCCAGATGTGCGGGGGAACGGCTACACCTTC. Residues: CSPDVRGNGYTF.

CDR3 sequence reads: CASFNWDRDGYTF. The CDR3 DNA reads TGTGCCAGCTTCAATTGGGACAGGGATGGCTACACCTTC. The chain combines TRBV18 with TRBJ1-2; TRBD1 aligns across 9 bases. The germline V gene has CDR1 KGHSH and CDR2 LQKENI. V trimming: 7 bases; J trimming: 6 bases; junction bases outside the gene matches: 6. The CDR3 has 13 amino acids.

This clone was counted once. DNA of the CDR3: TGTGCCAGCAGCCAAGTGGGACACCTGAGGAGTGAAAAACTGTTTTTT. It is translated as CASSQVGHLRSEKLFF. The rearrangement links TRBV14 to TRBJ1-4, with D tentatively TRBD1 (6 bases). Germline CDR1 reads SGHDN; CDR2 reads FVKESK. Trimming shortened V by 1 base and J by 7 bases, and 16 bases separated the two germline ends. The CDR3 loop spans 16 amino acids.

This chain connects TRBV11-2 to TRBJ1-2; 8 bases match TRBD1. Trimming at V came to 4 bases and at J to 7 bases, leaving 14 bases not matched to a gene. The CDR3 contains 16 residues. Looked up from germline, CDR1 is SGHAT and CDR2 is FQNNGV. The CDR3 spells CASSSPRTGRISGYTF. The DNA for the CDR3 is TGTGCCAGCAGCTCCCCCCGGACAGGGAGAATCTCTGGCTACACCTTC.

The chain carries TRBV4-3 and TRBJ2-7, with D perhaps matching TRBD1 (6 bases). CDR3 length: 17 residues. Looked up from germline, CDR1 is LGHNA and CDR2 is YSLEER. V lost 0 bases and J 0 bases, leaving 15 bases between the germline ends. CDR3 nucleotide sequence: TGCGCCAGCAGCCAAGATTTAGCAGGGGTAGGCTCCTACGAGCAGTACTTC. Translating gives CASSQDLAGVGSYEQYF.

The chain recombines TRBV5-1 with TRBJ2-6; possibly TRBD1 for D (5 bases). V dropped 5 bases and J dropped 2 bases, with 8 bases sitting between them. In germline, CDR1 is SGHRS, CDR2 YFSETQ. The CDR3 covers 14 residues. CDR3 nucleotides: TGCGCCAGCAGGGAAGGGGCTGGGGCCAACGTCCTGACTTTC. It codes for CASREGAGANVLTF.

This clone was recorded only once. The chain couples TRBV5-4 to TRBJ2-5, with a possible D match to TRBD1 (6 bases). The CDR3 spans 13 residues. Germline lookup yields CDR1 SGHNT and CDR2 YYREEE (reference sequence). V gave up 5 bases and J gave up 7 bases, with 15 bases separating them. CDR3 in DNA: TGTGCCAGCAGTCCGGACAGCTTCGGGACCCAGTACTTC. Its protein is CASSPDSFGTQYF.

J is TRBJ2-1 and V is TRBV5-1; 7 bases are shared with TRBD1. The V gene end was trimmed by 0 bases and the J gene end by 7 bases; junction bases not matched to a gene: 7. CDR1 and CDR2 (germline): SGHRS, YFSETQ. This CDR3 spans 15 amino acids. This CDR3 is CASSLGSGGRNEQFF. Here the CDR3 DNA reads TGCGCCAGCAGCTTGGGCTCAGGGGGTCGGAATGAGCAGTTCTTC.

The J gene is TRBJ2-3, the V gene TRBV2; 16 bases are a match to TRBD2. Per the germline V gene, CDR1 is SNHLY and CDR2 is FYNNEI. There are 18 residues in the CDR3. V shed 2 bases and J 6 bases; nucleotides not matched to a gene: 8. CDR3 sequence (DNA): TGTGCCAGCAGTGAACCCTCGGGACTAGCGGGGGGGCTTGATACGCAGTATTTT. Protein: CASSEPSGLAGGLDTQYF. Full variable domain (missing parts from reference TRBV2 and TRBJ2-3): EPEVTQTPSHQVTQMGQEVILRCVPISNHLYFYWYRQILGQKVEFLVSFYNNEISEKSEIFDDQFSVERPDGSNFTLKIRSTKLEDSAMYFCASSEPSGLAGGLDTQYFGPGTRLTVL.

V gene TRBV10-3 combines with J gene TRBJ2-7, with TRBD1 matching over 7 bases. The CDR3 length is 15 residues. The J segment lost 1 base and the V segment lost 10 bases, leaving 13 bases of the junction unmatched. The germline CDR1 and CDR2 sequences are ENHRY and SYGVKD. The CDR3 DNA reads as TGTGCCAGCCGATCGACAGGGTTTCTTTCCTACGAGCAGTACTTC. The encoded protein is CASRSTGFLSYEQYF.

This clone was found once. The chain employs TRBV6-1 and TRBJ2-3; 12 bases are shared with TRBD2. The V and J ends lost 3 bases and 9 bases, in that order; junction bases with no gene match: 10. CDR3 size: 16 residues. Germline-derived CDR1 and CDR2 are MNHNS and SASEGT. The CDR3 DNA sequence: TGTGCCAGCAGTGAGACTAGCGGGGGCCGAAAGGAGACGCAGTATTTT. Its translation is CASSETSGGRKETQYF.

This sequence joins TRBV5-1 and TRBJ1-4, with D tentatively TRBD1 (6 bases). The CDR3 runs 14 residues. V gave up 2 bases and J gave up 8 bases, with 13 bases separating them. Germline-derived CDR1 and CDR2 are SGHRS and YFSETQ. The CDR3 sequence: CASSLQGLGEKLFF. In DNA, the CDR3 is TGCGCCAGCAGCTTACAGGGCTTGGGCGAAAAACTGTTTTTT.

The CDR3 loop reads CASSPGGGYTF. CDR3 coding DNA: TGTGCCAGCAGCCCCGGGGGTGGCTACACCTTC. The chain is built from TRBV6-5 and TRBJ1-2; tentative D call: TRBD1 (5 bases). This CDR3 region has 11 residues. Trimming shortened V by 6 bases and J by 7 bases, and 9 bases separated the two germline ends. Germline CDR1 reads MNHEY; CDR2 reads SVGAGI.

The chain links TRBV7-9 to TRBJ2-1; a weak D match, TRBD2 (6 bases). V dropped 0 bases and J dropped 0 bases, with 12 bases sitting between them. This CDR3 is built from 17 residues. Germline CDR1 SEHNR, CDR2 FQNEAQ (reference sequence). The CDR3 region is CASSLAGLRSSYNEQFF. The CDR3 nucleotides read TGTGCCAGCAGCTTAGCAGGACTAAGGAGCTCCTACAATGAGCAGTTCTTC.

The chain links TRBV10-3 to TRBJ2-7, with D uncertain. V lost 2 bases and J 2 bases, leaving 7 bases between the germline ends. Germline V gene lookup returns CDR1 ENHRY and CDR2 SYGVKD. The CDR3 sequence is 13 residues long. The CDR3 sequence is CAISEERPYEQYF. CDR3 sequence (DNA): TGTGCCATCAGTGAGGAGAGGCCCTACGAGCAGTACTTC.